This T cell receptor beta chain appears in the sequencing data of a study of monozygotic twins with inflammatory bowel disease. Via template switching, UMIs carrying a 6-nucleotide sample barcode were introduced. Following a re-call of the 5' RACE reads, TCRdb has one entry per CDR3 protein and lacks DNA. The sample holds 400,000 or so distinct CDR3 sequences. Per donor there was one draw, yielding a blood sample of roughly 2.3 ml. Material: blood. The TCR comes from a human donor with ulcerative colitis or Crohn's disease, or a healthy co-twin of an affected twin (not recorded which).

This CDR3 is CASSQESSGASYNEQFF. V and J are TRBV4-2 and TRBJ2-1; no DNA is available, so the TRBD2 call from TCRdb remains unchecked. Germline-derived CDR1 and CDR2 are LGHNA and YNFKEQ. CDR3 length: 17 residues.